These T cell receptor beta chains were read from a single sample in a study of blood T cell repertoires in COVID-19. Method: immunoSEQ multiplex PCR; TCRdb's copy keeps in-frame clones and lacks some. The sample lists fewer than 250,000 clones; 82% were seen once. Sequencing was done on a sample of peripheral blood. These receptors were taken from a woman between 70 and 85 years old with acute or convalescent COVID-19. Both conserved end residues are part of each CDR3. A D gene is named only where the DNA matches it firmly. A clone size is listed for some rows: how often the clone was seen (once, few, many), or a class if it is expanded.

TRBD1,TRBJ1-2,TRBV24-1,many,TGTGCCACCAGTGATTCCCGACAGGGCAACTATGGCTACACCTTC,CATSDSRQGNYGYTF
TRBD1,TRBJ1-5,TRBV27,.,TGTGCCAGCAGTCCGGCTCCAGGGGGCTGGGAGCCCCAGCATTTT,CASSPAPGGWEPQHF
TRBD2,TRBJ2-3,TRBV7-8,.,TGTGCCAGCAGCGCTAGCGGGGGACCCACAGATACGCAGTATTTT,CASSASGGPTDTQYF
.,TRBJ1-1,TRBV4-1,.,TGCGCCAGCAGCTCTCAGGGTGGCACTGAAGCTTTCTTT,CASSSQGGTEAFF
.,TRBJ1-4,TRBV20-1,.,TGCAGTGCAGCCGGGAGGGGAAAACTGTTTTTT,CSAAGRGKLFF
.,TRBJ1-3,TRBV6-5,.,TGTGCCAGTTCCCTCGGAAACACCATATATTTT,CASSLGNTIYF
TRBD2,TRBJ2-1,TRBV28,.,TGTGCCAGCAGCCCCCTAGCGGGGCGTCGCAATGAGCAGTTCTTC,CASSPLAGRRNEQFF
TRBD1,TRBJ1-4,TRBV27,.,TGTGCCAGCAGACCCCCGGGACAGGGGGAAAAACTGTTTTTT,CASRPPGQGEKLFF
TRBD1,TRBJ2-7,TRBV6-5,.,TGTGCCAGCAGTAGGGACAGGGTGGACGAGCAGTACTTC,CASSRDRVDEQYF
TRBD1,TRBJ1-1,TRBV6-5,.,TGTGCCAGCAGACGACAGGGCTTTAATGAAGCTTTCTTT,CASRRQGFNEAFF
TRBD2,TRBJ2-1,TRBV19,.,TGTGCCAGTAGTCGGACTAGCGGGGTCTACAATGAGCAGTTCTTC,CASSRTSGVYNEQFF
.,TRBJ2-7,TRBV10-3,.,TGTGCCATCAGTGGTTTTGTGGCCAGGGAACCCTACGAGCAGTACTTC,CAISGFVAREPYEQYF
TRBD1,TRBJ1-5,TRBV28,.,TGTGCCAGCAGTGGAAGGACAGGGGGCACGAGTCAGCCCCAGCATTTT,CASSGRTGGTSQPQHF
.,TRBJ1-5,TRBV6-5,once,TGTGCCAGCAGTTACTCGAGTGTTCAGCCCCAGCATTTT,CASSYSSVQPQHF
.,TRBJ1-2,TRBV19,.,TGTGCCAGTAGTATGACAGGAGGAAATGGCTACACCTTC,CASSMTGGNGYTF
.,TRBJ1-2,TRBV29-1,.,TGCAGCGACTTCGACAGTAACTCTGGCTACACCTTC,CSDFDSNSGYTF
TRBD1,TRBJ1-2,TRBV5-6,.,TGTGCCAGCAGCTTTCGACAGGGTTTTGACTATGGCTACACCTTC,CASSFRQGFDYGYTF
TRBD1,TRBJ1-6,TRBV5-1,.,TGCGCCAGCAGCTGGACAGGGTATACACCCCTCCACTTT,CASSWTGYTPLHF
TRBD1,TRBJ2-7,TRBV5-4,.,TGTGCCAGCAGCCGACAGGGGTACGAGCAGTACTTC,CASSRQGYEQYF
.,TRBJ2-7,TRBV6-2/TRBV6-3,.,TGTGCCAGCAGTTCGCAACTCGAGCAGTACTTC,CASSSQLEQYF
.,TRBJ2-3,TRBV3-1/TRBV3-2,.,TGTGCCAGCAGCCATCGACACGGGGGGCGGGTGACAGATACGCAGTATTTT,CASSHRHGGRVTDTQYF
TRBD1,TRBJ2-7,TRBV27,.,TGTGCCAGCAGTCCCTGGGACAGGCCCTACGAGCAGTACTTC,CASSPWDRPYEQYF
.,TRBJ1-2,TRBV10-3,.,TGTGCCATCAGTGAGGGAGGGGAAAGGGGCTACACCTTC,CAISEGGERGYTF
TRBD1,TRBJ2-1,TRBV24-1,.,TGTGCCACCGGGACAGGGAGGTACAATGAGCAGTTCTTC,CATGTGRYNEQFF
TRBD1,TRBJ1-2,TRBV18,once,TGTGCCAGCTCACCACCGATGGAGGGGGCGGGCTACACCTTC,CASSPPMEGAGYTF
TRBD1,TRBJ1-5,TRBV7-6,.,TGTGCCAGCAGCTTAGCGACAGGGTATCCGAGTCAGCCCCAGCATTTT,CASSLATGYPSQPQHF
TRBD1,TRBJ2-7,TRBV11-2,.,TGTGCCAGCAGCTTAGGGTGGACAGGGGTACCCTACGAGCAGTACTTC,CASSLGWTGVPYEQYF